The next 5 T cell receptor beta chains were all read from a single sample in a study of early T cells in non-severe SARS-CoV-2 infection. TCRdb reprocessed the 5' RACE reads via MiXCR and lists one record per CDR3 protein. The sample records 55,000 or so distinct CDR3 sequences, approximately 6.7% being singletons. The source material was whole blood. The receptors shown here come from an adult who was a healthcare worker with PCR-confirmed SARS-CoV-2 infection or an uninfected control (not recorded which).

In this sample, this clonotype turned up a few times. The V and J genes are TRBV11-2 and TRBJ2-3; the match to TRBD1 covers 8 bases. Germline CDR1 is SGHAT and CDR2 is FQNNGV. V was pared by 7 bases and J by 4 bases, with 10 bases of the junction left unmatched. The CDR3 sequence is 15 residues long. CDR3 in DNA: TGTGCCAGCACCAAACCCACAGGGGGGTCAGATACGCAGTATTTT. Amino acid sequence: CASTKPTGGSDTQYF.

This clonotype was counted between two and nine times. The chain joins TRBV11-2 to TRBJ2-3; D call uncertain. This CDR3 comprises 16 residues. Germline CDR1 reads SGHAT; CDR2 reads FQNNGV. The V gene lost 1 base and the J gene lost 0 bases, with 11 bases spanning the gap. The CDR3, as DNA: TGTGCCAGCAGCTTAGGGGGTTACCTTAGCACAGATACGCAGTATTTT. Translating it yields CASSLGGYLSTDTQYF.

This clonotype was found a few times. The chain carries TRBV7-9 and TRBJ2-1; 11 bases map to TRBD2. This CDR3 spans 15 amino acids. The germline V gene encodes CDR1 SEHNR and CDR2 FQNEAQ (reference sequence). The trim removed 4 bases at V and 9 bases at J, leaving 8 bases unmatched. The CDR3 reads CASSSSGGRISEQFF. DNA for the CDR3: TGTGCCAGCAGCTCTAGCGGGGGGAGGATTAGTGAGCAGTTCTTC.

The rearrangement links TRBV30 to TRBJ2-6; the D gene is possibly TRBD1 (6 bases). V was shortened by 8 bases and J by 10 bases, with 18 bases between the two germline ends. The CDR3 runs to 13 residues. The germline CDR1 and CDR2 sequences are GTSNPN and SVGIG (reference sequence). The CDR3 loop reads CASMKGRGNVLTF. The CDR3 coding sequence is TGTGCCAGTATGAAGGGCAGGGGAAACGTCCTGACTTTC. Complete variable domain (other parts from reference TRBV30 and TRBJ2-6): SQTIHQWPATLVQPVGSPLSLECTVEGTSNPNLYWYRQAAGRGLQLLFYSVGIGQISSEVPQNLSASRPQDRQFILSSKKLLLSDSGFYLCASMKGRGNVLTFGAGSRLTVL.

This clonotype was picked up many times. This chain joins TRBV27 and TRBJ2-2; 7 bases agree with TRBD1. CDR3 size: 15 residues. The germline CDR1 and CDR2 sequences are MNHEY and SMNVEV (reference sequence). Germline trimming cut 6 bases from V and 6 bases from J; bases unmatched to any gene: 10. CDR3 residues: CASRKATGASGELFF. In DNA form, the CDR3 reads TGTGCCAGCAGAAAGGCTACAGGGGCCTCCGGGGAGCTGTTTTTT.